The text below deals with one TCR beta chain. In its sample, this clone was seen once. It has no known antigen specificity. No base-level quality is on record; no much larger clone is a single base apart. TCRbeta CDR3 regions were amplified from genomic DNA using the immunoSEQ Assay, a bias-controlled multiplex PCR. The published analysis was carried out like this. Nucleated cell counts per sample were estimated from amplification of reference gene primers within the assay. To quantify the absolute abundance of each unique TCRbeta CDR3 rearrangement, sequence reads were collapsed and filtered. For each sample, productive Simpson clonality was calculated as the square root of Simpson's diversity index over productive rearrangements. Sourced from immuneACCESS, this table was stored by TCRdb with only in-frame sequences that have V and J called. A share of the clones is absent; for the studies checked, an unresolved V gene accounts for under half, and the remainder has no known explanation. That table furnishes V, J and clone size, whereas the DNA furnished D and trimming. Counted in this sample were under 250,000 clones; about four fifths of them appeared once. Of the sample, less than 4% is held by the ten largest clones.

The data belong to a study of blood T cell repertoires in COVID-19 (dated by TCRdb to about 2020). Looking at the study overall: Samples covering the acute and convalescent phases of COVID-19 were provided by collaborators in the United States, Italy and Spain. The material from the prospective study consisted of cDNA or gDNA derived from T cells, B-cell-depleted T cells, or PBMCs. The dataset comprised deeply sampled blood TCRbeta repertoires from subjects exposed to, actively infected with, or recovered from COVID-19. The repertoires were made available in a free public database intended to serve as a resource for research on the immune response to SARS-CoV-2. The samples were drawn from the first 160 participants of the ongoing ImmuneRACE study and from 1,200 or so subjects provided by 6 global collaborators. Nearly every sample came with metadata listing a de-identified subject ID, COVID-19 status, age in years and sex. Where HLA class I and class II types were available, the types were taken from metadata supplied by the sample provider, not from assay-based typing. General study outcomes and caveats: The amount of clinical and demographic metadata varied by source and participant and was provided uncurated.

Collaborating institutions collected whole blood in K2EDTA tubes following their own protocols. For TCRbeta analysis, collaborators shipped samples in one of three forms: frozen whole blood, isolated PBMCs, or DNA extracted from either of those sample types. The CDR3 runs 16 residues from the cysteine to the phenylalanine. Only the CDR3 DNA stays, 48 bases, in frame from base 1. After removal of 5 bases from V and 6 bases from J, the junction retains 6 bases not matched to a gene. CDR1 and CDR2, per the germline V gene, are MNHGY and SAAAGT. The TCR sequence derives from a young woman with acute or convalescent COVID-19. The sequenced sample consisted of peripheral blood. The rearrangement combines TRBV6-8 with TRBJ2-2, and 13 junctional nucleotides match TRBD2. The CDR3 in this case is CASSDKLAGGPGELFF. The DNA reads TGTGCCAGCAGTGATAAACTAGCGGGAGGGCCCGGGGAGCTGTTTTTT.